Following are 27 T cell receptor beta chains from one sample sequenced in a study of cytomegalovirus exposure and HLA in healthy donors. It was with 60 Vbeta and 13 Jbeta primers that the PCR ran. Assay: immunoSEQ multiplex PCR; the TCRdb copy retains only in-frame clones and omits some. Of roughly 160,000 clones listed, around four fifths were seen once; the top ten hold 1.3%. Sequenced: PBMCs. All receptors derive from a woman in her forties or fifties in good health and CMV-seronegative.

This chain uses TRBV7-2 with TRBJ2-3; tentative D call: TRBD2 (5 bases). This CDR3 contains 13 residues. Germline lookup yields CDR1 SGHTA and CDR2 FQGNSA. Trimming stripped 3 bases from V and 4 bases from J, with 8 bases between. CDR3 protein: CASSFFGADTQYF. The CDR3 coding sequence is TGTGCCAGCAGCTTTTTCGGGGCAGATACGCAGTATTTT.

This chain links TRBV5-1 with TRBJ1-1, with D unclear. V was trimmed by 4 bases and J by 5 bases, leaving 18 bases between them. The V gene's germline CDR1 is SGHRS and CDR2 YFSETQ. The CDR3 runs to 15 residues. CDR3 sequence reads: CASSPHGEGWTEAFF. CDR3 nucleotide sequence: TGCGCCAGCAGCCCACACGGGGAGGGATGGACTGAAGCTTTCTTT.

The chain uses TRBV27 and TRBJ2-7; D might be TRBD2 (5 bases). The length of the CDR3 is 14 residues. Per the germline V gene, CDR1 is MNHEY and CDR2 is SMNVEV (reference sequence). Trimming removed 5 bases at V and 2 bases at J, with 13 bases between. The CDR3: CASSGRSGTYEQYF. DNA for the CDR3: TGTGCCAGCAGTGGAAGGAGCGGAACCTACGAGCAGTACTTC.

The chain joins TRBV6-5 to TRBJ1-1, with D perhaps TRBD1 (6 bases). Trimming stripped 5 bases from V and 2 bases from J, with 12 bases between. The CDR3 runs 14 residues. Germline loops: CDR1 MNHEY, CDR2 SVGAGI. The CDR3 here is CASSTWTANTEAFF. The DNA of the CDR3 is TGTGCCAGCAGTACCTGGACAGCAAACACTGAAGCTTTCTTT.

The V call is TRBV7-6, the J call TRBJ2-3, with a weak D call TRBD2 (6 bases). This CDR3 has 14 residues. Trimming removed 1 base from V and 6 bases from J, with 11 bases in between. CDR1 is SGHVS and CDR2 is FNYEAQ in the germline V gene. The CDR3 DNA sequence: TGTGCCAGCAGCTTAGGGACTACTCCTGATACGCAGTATTTT. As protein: CASSLGTTPDTQYF.

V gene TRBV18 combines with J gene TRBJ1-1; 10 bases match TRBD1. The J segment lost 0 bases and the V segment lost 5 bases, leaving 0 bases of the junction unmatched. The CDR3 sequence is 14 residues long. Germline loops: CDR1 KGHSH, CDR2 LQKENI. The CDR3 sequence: CASSDRGLNTEAFF. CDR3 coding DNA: TGTGCCAGCTCAGACAGGGGGCTGAACACTGAAGCTTTCTTT. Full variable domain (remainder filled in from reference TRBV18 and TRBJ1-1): NAGVMQNPRHLVRRRGQEARLRCSPMKGHSHVYWYRQLPEEGLKFMVYLQKENIIDESGMPKERFSAEFPKEGPSILRIQQVVRGDSAAYFCASSDRGLNTEAFFGQGTRLTVV.

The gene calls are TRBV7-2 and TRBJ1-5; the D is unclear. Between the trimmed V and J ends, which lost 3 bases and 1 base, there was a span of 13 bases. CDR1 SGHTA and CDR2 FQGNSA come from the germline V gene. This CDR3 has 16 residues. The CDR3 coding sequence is TGTGCCAGCAGCTTCGGAGGGCAGTTAAGCAATCAGCCCCAGCATTTT. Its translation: CASSFGGQLSNQPQHF.

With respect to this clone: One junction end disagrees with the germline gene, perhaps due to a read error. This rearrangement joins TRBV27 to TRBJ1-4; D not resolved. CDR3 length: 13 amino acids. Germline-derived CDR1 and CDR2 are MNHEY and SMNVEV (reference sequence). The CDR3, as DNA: TGTGTCAGCCGCGGGCACGCTCTTGAAAAACTGTTTTTT. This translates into CVSRGHALEKLFF.

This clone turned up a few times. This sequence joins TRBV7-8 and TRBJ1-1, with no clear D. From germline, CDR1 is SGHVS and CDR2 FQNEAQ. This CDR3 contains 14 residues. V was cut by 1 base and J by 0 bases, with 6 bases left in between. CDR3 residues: CASSLGGMNTEAFF. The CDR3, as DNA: TGTGCCAGCAGCTTAGGAGGGATGAACACTGAAGCTTTCTTT.

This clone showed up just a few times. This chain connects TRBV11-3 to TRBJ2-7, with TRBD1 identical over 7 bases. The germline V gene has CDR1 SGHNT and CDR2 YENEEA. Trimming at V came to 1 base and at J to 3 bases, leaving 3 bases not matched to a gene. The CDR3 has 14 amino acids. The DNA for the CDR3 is TGTGCCAGCAGCTTAGGGCCAGGGGGCTACGAGCAGTACTTC. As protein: CASSLGPGGYEQYF.

CDR3 in amino acids: CASSSTASYEQYF. The CDR3 DNA sequence: TGTGCCAGCAGTTCGACAGCCTCCTACGAGCAGTACTTC. V is TRBV28 and J is TRBJ2-7, with D perhaps TRBD1 (5 bases). CDR3 size: 13 residues. V was trimmed by 4 bases and J by 0 bases, leaving 7 bases between them. Germline CDR1 and CDR2: MDHEN and SYDVKM.

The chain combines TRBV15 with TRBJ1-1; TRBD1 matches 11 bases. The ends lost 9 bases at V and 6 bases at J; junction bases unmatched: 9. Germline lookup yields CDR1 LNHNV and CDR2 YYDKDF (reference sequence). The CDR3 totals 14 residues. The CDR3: CATRTGGARAEAFF. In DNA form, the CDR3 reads TGTGCCACTAGGACAGGGGGCGCGAGGGCTGAAGCTTTCTTT. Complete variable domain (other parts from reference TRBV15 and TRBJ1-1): DAMVIQNPRYQVTQFGKPVTLSCSQTLNHNVMYWYQQKSSQAPKLLFHYYDKDFNNEADTPDNFQSRRPNTSFCFLDIRSPGLGDTAMYLCATRTGGARAEAFFGQGTRLTVV.

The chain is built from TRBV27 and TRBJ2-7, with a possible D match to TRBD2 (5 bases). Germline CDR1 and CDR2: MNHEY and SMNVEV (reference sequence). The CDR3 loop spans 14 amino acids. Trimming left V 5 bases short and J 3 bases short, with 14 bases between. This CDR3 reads CASSPQLVRYEQYF. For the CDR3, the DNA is TGTGCCAGCAGTCCCCAACTAGTTCGCTACGAGCAGTACTTC.

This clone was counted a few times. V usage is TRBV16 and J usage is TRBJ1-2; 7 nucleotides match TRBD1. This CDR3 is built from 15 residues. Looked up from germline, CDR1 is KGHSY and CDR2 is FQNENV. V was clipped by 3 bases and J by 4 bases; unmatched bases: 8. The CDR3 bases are TGTGCCAGCAGCCAGTCTCCGGGACAGTTCTATGGCTACACCTTC. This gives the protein CASSQSPGQFYGYTF.

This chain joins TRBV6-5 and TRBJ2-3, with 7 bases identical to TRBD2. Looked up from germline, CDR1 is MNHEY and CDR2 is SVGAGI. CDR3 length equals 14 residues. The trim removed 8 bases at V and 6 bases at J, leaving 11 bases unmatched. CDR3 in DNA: TGTGCCAGCCGTCCGGGAGGAGCTTGGGATACGCAGTATTTT. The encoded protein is CASRPGGAWDTQYF.

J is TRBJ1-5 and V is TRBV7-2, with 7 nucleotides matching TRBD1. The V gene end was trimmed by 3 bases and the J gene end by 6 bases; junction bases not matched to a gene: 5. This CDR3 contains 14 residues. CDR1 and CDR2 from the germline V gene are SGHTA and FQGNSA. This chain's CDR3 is CASSFTGAGQPQHF. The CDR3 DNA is TGTGCCAGCAGCTTTACAGGGGCTGGTCAGCCCCAGCATTTT. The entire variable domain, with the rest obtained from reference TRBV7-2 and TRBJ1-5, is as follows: GAGVSQSPSNKVTEKGKDVELRCDPISGHTALYWYRQSLGQGLEFLIYFQGNSAPDKSGLPSDRFSAERTGGSVSTLTIQRTQQEDSAVYLCASSFTGAGQPQHFGDGTRLSIL.

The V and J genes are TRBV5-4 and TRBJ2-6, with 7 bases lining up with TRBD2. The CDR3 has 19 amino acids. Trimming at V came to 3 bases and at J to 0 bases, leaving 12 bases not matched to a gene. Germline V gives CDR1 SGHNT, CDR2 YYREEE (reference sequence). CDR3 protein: CASSSSAGRDHSGANVLTF. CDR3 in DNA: TGTGCCAGCAGCTCCTCGGCAGGGAGGGATCACTCTGGGGCCAACGTCCTGACTTTC.

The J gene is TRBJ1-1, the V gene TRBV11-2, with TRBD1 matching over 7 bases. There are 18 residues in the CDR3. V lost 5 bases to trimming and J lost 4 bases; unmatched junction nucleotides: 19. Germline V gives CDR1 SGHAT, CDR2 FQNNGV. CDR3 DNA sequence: TGTGCCAGCAGCATGACAGGGAGAGGTCCTCAATTCGGCACTGAAGCTTTCTTT. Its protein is CASSMTGRGPQFGTEAFF. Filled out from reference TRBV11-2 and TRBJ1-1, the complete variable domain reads EAGVAQSPRYKIIEKRQSVAFWCNPISGHATLYWYQQILGQGPKLLIQFQNNGVVDDSQLPKDRFSAERLKGVDSTLKIQPAKLEDSAVYLCASSMTGRGPQFGTEAFFGQGTRLTVV.

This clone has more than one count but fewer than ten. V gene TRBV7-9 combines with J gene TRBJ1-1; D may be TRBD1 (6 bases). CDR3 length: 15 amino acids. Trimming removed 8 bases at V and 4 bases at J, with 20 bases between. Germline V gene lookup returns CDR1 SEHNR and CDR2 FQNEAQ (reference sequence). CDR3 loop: CASQKSTGRTTEAFF. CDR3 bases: TGTGCCAGCCAAAAAAGCACAGGGCGCACCACTGAAGCTTTCTTT.

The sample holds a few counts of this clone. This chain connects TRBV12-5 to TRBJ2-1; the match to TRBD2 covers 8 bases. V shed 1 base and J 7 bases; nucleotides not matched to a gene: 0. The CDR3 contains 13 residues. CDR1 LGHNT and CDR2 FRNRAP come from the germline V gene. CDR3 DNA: TGTGCTAGTGGTTTGGGACTAGCGAATGAGCAGTTCTTC. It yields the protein CASGLGLANEQFF.

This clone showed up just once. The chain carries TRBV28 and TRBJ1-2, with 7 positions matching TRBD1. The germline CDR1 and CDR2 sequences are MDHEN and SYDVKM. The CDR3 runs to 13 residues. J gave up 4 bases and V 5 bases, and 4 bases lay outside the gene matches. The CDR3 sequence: CASSPGQVYGYTF. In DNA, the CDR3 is TGTGCCAGCAGTCCCGGACAGGTCTATGGCTACACCTTC.

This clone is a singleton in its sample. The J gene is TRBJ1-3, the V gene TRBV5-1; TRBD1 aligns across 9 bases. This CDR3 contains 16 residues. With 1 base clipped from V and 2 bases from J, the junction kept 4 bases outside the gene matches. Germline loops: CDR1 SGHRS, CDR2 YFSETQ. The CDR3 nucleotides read TGCGCCAGCAGCTTGACAGGGGGCTTCGCTGGAAACACCATATATTTT. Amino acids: CASSLTGGFAGNTIYF.

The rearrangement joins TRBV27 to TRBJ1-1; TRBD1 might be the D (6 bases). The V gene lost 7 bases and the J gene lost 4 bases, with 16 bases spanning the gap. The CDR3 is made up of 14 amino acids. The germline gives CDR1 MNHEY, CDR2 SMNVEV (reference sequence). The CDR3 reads CASTRAGVGTEAFF. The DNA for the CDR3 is TGTGCCAGCACTCGGGCAGGGGTTGGCACTGAAGCTTTCTTT.

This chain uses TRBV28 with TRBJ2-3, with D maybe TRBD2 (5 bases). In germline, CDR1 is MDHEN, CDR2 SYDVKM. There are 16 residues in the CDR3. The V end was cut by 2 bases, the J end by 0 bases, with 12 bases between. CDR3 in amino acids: CASSLGLALSTDTQYF. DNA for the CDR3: TGTGCCAGCAGTTTAGGGCTAGCCCTTAGCACAGATACGCAGTATTTT.

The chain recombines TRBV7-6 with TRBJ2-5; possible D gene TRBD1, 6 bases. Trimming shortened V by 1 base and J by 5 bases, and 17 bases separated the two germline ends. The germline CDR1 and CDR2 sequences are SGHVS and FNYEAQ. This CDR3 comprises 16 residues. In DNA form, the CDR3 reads TGTGCCAGCAGCTTAGTAGGGGGAACAGGGTCGGAGACCCAGTACTTC. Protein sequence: CASSLVGGTGSETQYF.

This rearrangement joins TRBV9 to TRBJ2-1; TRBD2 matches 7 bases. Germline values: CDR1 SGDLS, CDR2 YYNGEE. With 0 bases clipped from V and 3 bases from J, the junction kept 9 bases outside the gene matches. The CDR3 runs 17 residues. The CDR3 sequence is CASSVGGSRDYYNEQFF. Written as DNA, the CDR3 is TGTGCCAGCAGCGTAGGGGGCTCGAGGGACTACTACAATGAGCAGTTCTTC.

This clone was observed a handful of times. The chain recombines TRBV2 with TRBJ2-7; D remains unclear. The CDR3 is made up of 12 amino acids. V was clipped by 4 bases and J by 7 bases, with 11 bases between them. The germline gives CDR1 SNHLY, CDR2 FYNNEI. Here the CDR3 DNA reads TGTGCCAGCAGTGGTGTTGGCCGTGAGCAGTACTTC. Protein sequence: CASSGVGREQYF.